This T cell receptor (beta chain) was recorded in a study of molecular identifiers for immune sequencing clone quantification. Study background: In the replicates, RNA derived from about 20,000 or 100,000 naive CD8 cells was divided into five parts, and four were sequenced.

TCRdb independently ran MiXCR on the PCR reads; one entry per CDR3 protein. The repertoire includes about 630,000 distinct CDR3 sequences, about 25% of them detected once, and about 0.81% sits in the top ten. Study results and caveats: Effector cells had over 99% of their molecules in clones above 20 RNA copies, while naive cells had under 1%.

Sorted cell numbers of roughly 19,000 to 1,000,000, with 10%, 30% or 50% RNA, served as input for naive CD8 libraries. The authors gated naive CD8 T cells as CD8+CD4-CCR7+CD45RA+ for sorting. At least ten counts were recorded for this clonotype. Its specificity is not known. Per the germline V gene, CDR1 is MNHEY and CDR2 is SMNVEV (reference sequence). The trim removed 3 bases at V and 2 bases at J, leaving 5 bases unmatched. The CDR3 extends over 16 amino acids. Sequencing used naive CD8+ T cells from blood, with Jurkat cell RNA spiked in. Subset of the sample: FACS-sorted CD8+CD4-CCR7+CD45RA+ naive T cells. This clonotype was obtained from a human donor in good health. Some libraries in this study had Jurkat cell RNA spiked in. The chain joins TRBV27 to TRBJ2-5; 11 bases are a match to TRBD1. DNA of the CDR3: TGTGCCAGCAGTTTTACTTGGGACAGGGGGCAAGAGACCCAGTACTTC. This translates into CASSFTWDRGQETQYF.